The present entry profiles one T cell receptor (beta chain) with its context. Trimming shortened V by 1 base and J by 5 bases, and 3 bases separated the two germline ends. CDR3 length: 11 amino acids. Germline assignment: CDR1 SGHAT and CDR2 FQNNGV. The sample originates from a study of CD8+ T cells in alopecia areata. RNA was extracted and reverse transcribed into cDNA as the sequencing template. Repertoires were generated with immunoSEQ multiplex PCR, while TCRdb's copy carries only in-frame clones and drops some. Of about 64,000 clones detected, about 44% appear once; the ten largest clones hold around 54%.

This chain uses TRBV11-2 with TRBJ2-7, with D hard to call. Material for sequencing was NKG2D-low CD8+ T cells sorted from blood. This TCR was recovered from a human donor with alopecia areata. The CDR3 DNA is TGTGCCAGCAGCTTAGCTGACGAGCAGTACTTC. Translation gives CASSLADEQYF.